The rows below give T cell receptor beta chains drawn from one sample of a study of T-cell reconstitution after alpha-beta-depleted transplantation in children. TCRdb passed the PCR reads through MiXCR, listing each CDR3 protein once. The table has approximately 230,000 distinct CDR3 sequences, about 24% seen once. Specimen: PBMCs, mostly from graft donor cells, collected 360 days after TCRalphabeta/CD19-depleted stem cell transplant. The origin of the receptors is a female patient between 2 and 15 years old who had a stem cell transplant for congenital amegakaryocytic thrombocytopenia, so the T cells may come from the graft donor. Each CDR3 is given with its conserved first and last residue. The order of the fields is D gene, J gene, V gene, clone size, CDR3 protein, CDR3 DNA. D genes are given only for firm matches. Only part of the rows carry a size: once, few, many, or a class if the clone is expanded.

>.|TRBJ2-1|TRBV20-1|.
CSARPPGTGPDNEQFF
TGCAGTGCTAGACCTCCCGGGACTGGACCCGACAATGAGCAGTTCTTC
>.|TRBJ2-7|TRBV20-1|.
CSARVRRGSSYEQYF
TGCAGTGCTAGAGTTCGGCGGGGAAGCTCCTACGAGCAGTACTTC
>.|TRBJ2-3|TRBV20-1|few
CSARDRRDTDTQYF
TGCAGTGCTAGAGATCGGAGGGATACAGATACGCAGTATTTT
>.|TRBJ1-6|TRBV9|few
CASRRDPYNSPLHF
TGTGCCAGCCGCCGGGACCCATATAATTCACCCCTCCACTTT
>TRBD2|TRBJ2-2|TRBV12-3/TRBV12-4|.
CASSPTSGRAGELFF
TGTGCCAGCAGCCCGACTAGCGGGAGGGCCGGGGAGCTGTTTTTT
>.|TRBJ1-4|TRBV28|few
CASRRPNEKLFF
TGTGCCAGCAGACGCCCCAATGAAAAACTGTTTTTT
>TRBD2|TRBJ2-2|TRBV19|.
CASSASGKLNTGELFF
TGTGCCAGTTCGGCTAGCGGGAAGTTGAACACCGGGGAGCTGTTTTTT
>.|TRBJ2-3|TRBV5-4|once
CASREGGLSDTQYF
TGTGCCAGCCGTGAGGGGGGCTTGTCAGATACGCAGTATTTT
>.|TRBJ2-3|TRBV18|few
CASSPGATDTQYF
TGTGCCAGCTCACCCGGGGCCACAGATACGCAGTATTTT
>.|TRBJ2-2|TRBV6-6|few
CASNPRAAGELFF
TGTGCCAGCAACCCCCGAGCGGCCGGGGAGCTGTTTTTT
>.|TRBJ1-2|TRBV4-1|.
CASSQDPGLGYTF
TGCGCCAGCAGCCAAGACCCAGGGCTAGGCTACACCTTC
>TRBD1|TRBJ2-3|TRBV29-1|few
CSVVDGQGADTQYF
TGCAGCGTTGTTGATGGACAGGGGGCAGATACGCAGTATTTT
>TRBD1|TRBJ2-5|TRBV28|few
CASRLQGDWETQYF
TGTGCCAGCAGATTACAGGGGGATTGGGAGACCCAGTACTTC
>.|TRBJ1-2|TRBV30|few
CAWSYGGNYGYTF
TGTGCCTGGAGTTATGGCGGTAACTATGGCTACACCTTC
>.|TRBJ2-1|TRBV15|.
CATSEDSYYNEQFF
TGTGCCACCAGCGAGGACTCTTATTACAATGAGCAGTTCTTC
>.|TRBJ2-2|TRBV27|few
CASSWGIFNTGELFF
TGTGCCAGCAGTTGGGGGATATTTAACACCGGGGAGCTGTTTTTT
>.|TRBJ2-7|TRBV20-1|.
CSANSQREVLEQYF
TGCAGTGCTAACAGCCAGAGGGAGGTTCTGGAGCAGTACTTC
>TRBD2|TRBJ2-7|TRBV12-3/TRBV12-4|many
CASSLFLAGSYEQYF
TGTGCCAGCAGTTTGTTTCTAGCGGGGTCCTACGAGCAGTACTTC
>.|TRBJ2-4|TRBV11-2|.
CASSPRSKGNVIQYF
TGTGCCAGCAGCCCCCGGAGTAAGGGGAATGTCATTCAGTACTTC
>TRBD2|TRBJ2-1|TRBV4-2|.
CASSQSGLAGGPGEQFF
TGTGCCAGCAGCCAGTCGGGACTAGCGGGGGGGCCGGGTGAGCAGTTCTTC
>.|TRBJ1-3|TRBV20-1|few
CSARDRGNSGNTIYF
TGCAGTGCTAGAGATCGCGGGAACTCTGGAAACACCATATATTTT
>.|TRBJ2-7|TRBV10-3|.
CAIWDTLSSYEQYF
TGTGCCATCTGGGACACCCTGAGTAGTTACGAGCAGTACTTC
>.|TRBJ1-1|TRBV12-3/TRBV12-4|few
CASSFRARDGMNTEAFF
TGTGCCAGCAGTTTCAGGGCCCGAGACGGAATGAACACTGAAGCTTTCTTT
>TRBD1|TRBJ2-2|TRBV7-9|.
CASSPRTGIRELFF
TGTGCCAGCAGCCCGAGGACAGGGATAAGGGAGCTGTTTTTT
>.|TRBJ1-1|TRBV2|.
CASWARNTEAFF
TGTGCCAGCTGGGCGAGGAACACTGAAGCTTTCTTT
>.|TRBJ2-3|TRBV11-2|once
CASGRGPVTDTQYF
TGTGCCAGCGGCCGGGGGCCTGTGACAGATACGCAGTATTTT
>.|TRBJ1-5|TRBV5-5|.
CASSLLQTNQPQHF
TGTGCCAGCAGCTTGTTACAGACTAATCAGCCCCAGCATTTT
>.|TRBJ1-1|TRBV28|few
CASSSANTEAFF
TGTGCCAGCAGTTCGGCGAACACTGAAGCTTTCTTT
>.|TRBJ1-1|TRBV29-1|few
CSVPGDFNTEAFF
TGCAGCGTTCCCGGGGACTTCAACACTGAAGCTTTCTTT
>TRBD2|TRBJ2-1|TRBV4-3|.
CASSHRLALYNEQFF
TGCGCCAGCAGCCATCGACTAGCGCTATACAATGAGCAGTTCTTC
>TRBD2|TRBJ2-1|TRBV12-3/TRBV12-4|many
CASTPGLAGKEQFF
TGTGCCAGCACACCGGGACTAGCGGGAAAAGAGCAGTTCTTC
>TRBD2|TRBJ2-1|TRBV7-2|.
CASSLRASGGRNEQFF
TGTGCCAGCAGCTTAAGGGCTAGCGGGGGAAGGAATGAGCAGTTCTTC
>TRBD2|TRBJ2-1|TRBV29-1|.
CSGVAGGAYNEQFF
TGCAGCGGAGTAGCGGGAGGTGCTTACAATGAGCAGTTCTTC
>.|TRBJ2-7|TRBV6-1|.
CASSSPGGVPSEQYF
TGTGCCAGCAGCTCACCTGGGGGTGTCCCTTCCGAGCAGTACTTC
>.|TRBJ2-1|TRBV30|.
CAWSVIPLAYNEQFF
TGTGCCTGGAGTGTTATCCCTTTAGCTTACAATGAGCAGTTCTTC
>TRBD1|TRBJ1-6|TRBV2|.
CASSLAGGNSPLHF
TGTGCCAGCAGTTTGGCAGGGGGTAATTCACCCCTCCACTTT